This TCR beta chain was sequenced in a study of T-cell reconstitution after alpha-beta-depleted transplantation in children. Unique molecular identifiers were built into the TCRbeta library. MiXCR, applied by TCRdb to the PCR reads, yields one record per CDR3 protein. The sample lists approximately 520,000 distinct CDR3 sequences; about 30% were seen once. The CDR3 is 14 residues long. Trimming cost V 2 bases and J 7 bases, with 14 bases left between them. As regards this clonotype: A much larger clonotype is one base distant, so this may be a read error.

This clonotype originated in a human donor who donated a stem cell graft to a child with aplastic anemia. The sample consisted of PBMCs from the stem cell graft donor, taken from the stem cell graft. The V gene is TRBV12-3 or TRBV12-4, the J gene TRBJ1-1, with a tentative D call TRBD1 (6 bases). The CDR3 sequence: CASSLTGHGGEAFF. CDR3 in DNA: TGTGCCAGCAGTTTAACGGGACACGGTGGTGAAGCTTTCTTT.